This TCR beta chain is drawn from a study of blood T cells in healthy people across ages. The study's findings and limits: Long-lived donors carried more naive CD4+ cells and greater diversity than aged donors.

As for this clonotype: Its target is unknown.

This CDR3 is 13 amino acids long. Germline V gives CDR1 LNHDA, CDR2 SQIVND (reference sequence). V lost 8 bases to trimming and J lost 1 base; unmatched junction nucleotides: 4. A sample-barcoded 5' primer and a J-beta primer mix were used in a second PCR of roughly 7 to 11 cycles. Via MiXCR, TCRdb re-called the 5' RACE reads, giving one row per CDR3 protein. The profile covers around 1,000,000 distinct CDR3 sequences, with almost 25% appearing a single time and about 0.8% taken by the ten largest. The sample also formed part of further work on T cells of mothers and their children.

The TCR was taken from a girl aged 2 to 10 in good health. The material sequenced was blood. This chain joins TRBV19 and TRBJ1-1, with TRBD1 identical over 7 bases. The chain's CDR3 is CASYQGGNTEAFF. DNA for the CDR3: TGTGCCAGTTACCAGGGGGGGAACACTGAAGCTTTCTTT.